This T cell receptor beta chain was sequenced for a study of cytomegalovirus exposure and HLA in healthy donors. Study context: Among the roughly 380 donors who were genotyped, 70% to 90% fell in the genetic ancestry cluster that is associated with self-reported Caucasian donors. Whole-study results and caveats: Per a prior analysis, the majority of TCR beta V segments were productive roughly 90% or roughly 30% of the time.

The germline CDR1 and CDR2 sequences are SGHRS and YFSETQ. Trimming took 4 bases from V and 2 from J; bases not matched to a gene: 5. There are 17 residues in the CDR3. It was with 60 Vbeta and 13 Jbeta primers that the PCR ran. Repertoires were generated with immunoSEQ multiplex PCR, while TCRdb's copy carries only in-frame clones and drops some. The repertoire holds roughly 200,000 clones, with about four fifths as singletons. Sampled while nominally healthy, donors likely had unrecorded immune exposures. About this clone: Its antigen is unidentified.

Material for sequencing was PBMCs. This clonotype originated in a woman between 18 and 30 years old in good health and CMV-seronegative. V usage is TRBV5-1 and J usage is TRBJ2-5, with TRBD2 matching over 16 bases. CDR3 DNA: TGCGCCAGCAGCCCGGGACTAGCGGGAGGGCCACAAGAGACCCAGTACTTC. It specifies CASSPGLAGGPQETQYF.